One sample yielded the 25 T cell receptor beta chains listed below, sequenced in a study of naive and memory T cell subsets. Two oligonucleotides, mixed equimolar, formed the beta constant-region primer covering TRBC1 and TRBC2. Nested alpha and beta constant-region primers with the SP2 primer drove four PCR rounds on ligated cDNA. TCRdb passed the UMI-ligation and nested PCR reads through MiXCR, listing each CDR3 protein once. The sample lists 80,000 to 95,000 distinct CDR3 sequences; about 10% were seen once. Input material: naive CD8+ T cells from blood. The source of these receptors is a human donor in good health.

This chain connects TRBV25-1 to TRBJ2-3; D remains ambiguous. From germline, CDR1 is MGHDK and CDR2 SYGVNS. This CDR3 is built from 12 residues. Trimming cost V 1 base and J 4 bases, with 3 bases left between them. The CDR3 DNA sequence: TGTGCCAGCAGTGAATCGGCAGATACGCAGTATTTT. Translated, it gives CASSESADTQYF.

Many counts were recorded for this clonotype. This sequence joins TRBV12-5 and TRBJ2-2; 10 positions match TRBD1. This CDR3 region has 15 residues. Trimming took 6 bases from V and 6 from J; bases not matched to a gene: 7. Germline V CDR1 and CDR2: LGHNT, FRNRAP. The DNA for the CDR3 is TGTGCTAGTGGCGACAGGGGGCGGAAGTCCGGGGAGCTGTTTTTT. The encoded protein is CASGDRGRKSGELFF.

Many counts were recorded for this clonotype. This chain joins TRBV7-2 and TRBJ2-1, with 10 bases matching TRBD2. V shed 5 bases, J shed 4 bases, and the junction held 8 bases outside the gene matches. The length of the CDR3 is 16 residues. The V gene's germline CDR1 is SGHTA and CDR2 FQGNSA. CDR3 DNA: TGTGCCAGCAGCATGCCCGGGACTAGCGTATACAATGAGCAGTTCTTC. This translates into CASSMPGTSVYNEQFF.

This chain links TRBV28 with TRBJ2-1, with 10 bases that match TRBD1. Germline CDR1 reads MDHEN; CDR2 reads SYDVKM. Unmatched junction bases numbered 3, after V lost 7 bases and J lost 3 bases. This CDR3 has 14 amino acids. The chain's CDR3 is CASTGQGGYNEQFF. The CDR3 bases are TGTGCCAGCACCGGACAGGGGGGCTACAATGAGCAGTTCTTC.

There are a few counts of this clonotype. The chain has TRBV5-1 and TRBJ2-5, with 12 bases matching TRBD2. Germline trimming cut 4 bases from V and 5 bases from J; bases unmatched to any gene: 9. This CDR3 is 16 amino acids long. The germline CDR1 and CDR2 sequences are SGHRS and YFSETQ. The CDR3 spells CASSPQGLAGFETQYF. The CDR3 DNA is TGCGCCAGCAGCCCGCAAGGACTAGCGGGATTTGAGACCCAGTACTTC.

This clonotype came up many times. The chain combines TRBV29-1 with TRBJ1-1; D remains ambiguous. Germline V lookup: CDR1 SQVTM, CDR2 ANQGSEA. The V end was cut by 5 bases, the J end by 10 bases, with 14 bases between. CDR3 size: 11 residues. The CDR3 region is CSVYSALRAFF. The CDR3 nucleotides are TGCAGCGTTTATTCCGCCTTGAGAGCTTTCTTT.

This chain uses TRBV12-3 or TRBV12-4 with TRBJ2-7; 9 nucleotides match TRBD1. This CDR3 contains 12 residues. V trimming: 6 bases; J trimming: 5 bases; junction bases outside the gene matches: 2. Here the CDR3 reads CASRQGANEQYF. CDR3 nucleotides: TGTGCCAGCAGACAGGGGGCGAACGAGCAGTACTTC.

This clonotype was counted a few times. The chain joins TRBV7-2 to TRBJ2-7, with TRBD2 identical over 7 bases. Trimming removed 2 bases from V and 2 bases from J; junction bases left unmatched: 6. The CDR3 has 15 residues. Germline lookup yields CDR1 SGHTA and CDR2 FQGNSA. CDR3: CASSLLAVSTYEQYF. The CDR3 DNA reads as TGTGCCAGCAGCTTACTAGCGGTATCTACCTACGAGCAGTACTTC.

The table lists this clonotype with a few counts. This chain links TRBV12-3 or TRBV12-4 with TRBJ1-1; the D is unclear. CDR3 length equals 12 residues. V was pared by 5 bases and J by 7 bases, with 11 bases between. As DNA, the CDR3 is TGTGCCAGCAGTCTAGGGTTGTATGAAGCTTTCTTT. Its protein is CASSLGLYEAFF.

This clonotype has ten or more counts. This chain connects TRBV27 to TRBJ2-6, with a weak D call TRBD2 (5 bases). Looked up from germline, CDR1 is MNHEY and CDR2 is SMNVEV (reference sequence). V was cut by 7 bases and J by 2 bases, with 6 bases left in between. This CDR3 has 13 amino acids. CDR3 region: CASTGTGANVLTF. CDR3 DNA: TGTGCCAGCACCGGGACTGGGGCCAACGTCCTGACTTTC.

The rearrangement uses TRBV3-1 and TRBJ2-1; 7 nucleotides agree with TRBD2. V was clipped by 1 base and J by 7 bases; unmatched bases: 16. Germline values: CDR1 LGHDT, CDR2 YNNKEL (reference sequence). The CDR3 contains 18 residues. CDR3 loop: CASSQVPLGGRARNEQFF. CDR3 nucleotide sequence: TGTGCCAGCAGCCAAGTTCCCCTCGGGGGGAGGGCCCGAAATGAGCAGTTCTTC.

This clonotype was observed a single time. The chain employs TRBV14 and TRBJ2-1; D remains ambiguous. CDR3 length equals 11 residues. V lost 4 bases and J lost 13, with 11 bases in between. The V gene's germline CDR1 is SGHDN and CDR2 FVKESK. The CDR3 loop reads CASSLGYFQFF. In DNA form, the CDR3 reads TGTGCCAGCAGCCTTGGCTACTTCCAGTTCTTC.

This clonotype was recorded many times. In DNA form, the CDR3 reads TGTGCCAGCAGTTACTCTTCCTATAGCACAGATACGCAGTATTTT. This encodes CASSYSSYSTDTQYF. V and J are TRBV6-5 and TRBJ2-3; no firm D call. Germline-derived CDR1 and CDR2 are MNHEY and SVGAGI. The V and J ends lost 0 bases and 0 bases respectively, with 7 bases between them. CDR3 length: 15 residues.

This clonotype was counted ten times or more. V gene TRBV7-6 combines with J gene TRBJ1-4; D is perhaps TRBD1 (5 bases). With 5 bases removed from V and 3 bases from J, the gap between germline ends came to 10 bases. The CDR3 sequence is 14 residues long. Germline CDR1 is SGHVS and CDR2 is FNYEAQ. The CDR3: CASSTREANEKLFF. The CDR3 DNA sequence: TGTGCCAGCAGCACCAGGGAGGCTAATGAAAAACTGTTTTTT.

This clonotype was counted at least ten times. The V call is TRBV4-3, the J call TRBJ2-7; 12 nucleotides match TRBD2. With 1 base clipped from V and 2 bases from J, the junction kept 3 bases outside the gene matches. The length of the CDR3 is 16 residues. The germline V gene has CDR1 LGHNA and CDR2 YSLEER. The CDR3 sequence is CASSQALAGGTYEQYF. CDR3 DNA: TGCGCCAGCAGCCAAGCACTAGCGGGAGGAACCTACGAGCAGTACTTC.

This clonotype came up many times. V is TRBV5-6 and J is TRBJ2-4, with D unresolved. Per the germline V gene, CDR1 is SGHDT and CDR2 is YYEEEE. V gave up 1 base and J gave up 0 bases, with 14 bases separating them. The CDR3 is made up of 17 amino acids. The chain's CDR3 is CASSLSRRSLAKNIQYF. CDR3 in DNA: TGTGCCAGCAGCTTGTCCCGACGGAGCCTAGCCAAAAACATTCAGTACTTC.

Regarding this clonotype: A read error may explain this, as a much larger clone is one base away. The chain links TRBV29-1 to TRBJ1-2; D gene ambiguous. Germline assignment: CDR1 SQVTM and CDR2 ANQGSEA. V dropped 8 bases and J dropped 5 bases, with 12 bases sitting between them. The CDR3 loop spans 11 amino acids. The CDR3 sequence: CSSRLEYGYTF. CDR3 nucleotides: TGCAGCTCACGACTGGAGTATGGCTACACCTTC.

The gene calls are TRBV20-1 and TRBJ2-1; 10 bases fit TRBD2. This CDR3 region has 14 residues. The V gene end was trimmed by 2 bases and the J gene end by 8 bases; junction bases not matched to a gene: 6. Germline V gives CDR1 DFQATT, CDR2 SNEGSKA (reference sequence). The CDR3 is CSARTGTSVDEQFF. The CDR3 DNA reads TGCAGTGCTAGAACCGGGACTAGCGTGGATGAGCAGTTCTTC.

There are many counts of this clonotype. The CDR3 sequence: CASSQVVGLASSTDTQYF. In DNA, the CDR3 is TGTGCCAGCAGCCAAGTTGTCGGGCTAGCGTCTAGCACAGATACGCAGTATTTT. The J gene is TRBJ2-3, the V gene TRBV3-1; D is possibly TRBD2 (6 bases). Looked up from germline, CDR1 is LGHDT and CDR2 is YNNKEL (reference sequence). The CDR3 is made up of 18 amino acids. V lost 1 base to trimming and J lost 0 bases, with 17 bases between them.

The chain links TRBV29-1 to TRBJ2-7, with D hard to call. This CDR3 is 14 amino acids long. V lost 2 bases and J lost 0, with 11 bases in between. Per germline, CDR1 SQVTM and CDR2 ANQGSEA. CDR3 in amino acids: CSVEMAVSSYEQYF. The CDR3, as DNA: TGCAGCGTTGAAATGGCAGTAAGCTCCTACGAGCAGTACTTC.

The V call is TRBV20-1, the J call TRBJ1-2; D not certain. Germline CDR1 DFQATT, CDR2 SNEGSKA (reference sequence). The CDR3 has 15 residues. This chain's CDR3 is CGGQQTDKPSYGYTF. The CDR3 bases are TGCGGAGGGCAGCAAACTGATAAGCCTAGCTATGGCTACACCTTC.

This chain links TRBV19 with TRBJ2-1; D perhaps matches TRBD1 (6 bases). With 4 bases removed from V and 4 bases from J, the gap between germline ends came to 11 bases. The CDR3 length is 14 residues. In germline, CDR1 is LNHDA, CDR2 SQIVND (reference sequence). Here the CDR3 reads CASSTRDKYNEQFF. The DNA of the CDR3 is TGTGCCAGTAGTACCCGGGACAAGTACAATGAGCAGTTCTTC.

This chain links TRBV19 with TRBJ2-7, with 7 bases identical to TRBD2. This CDR3 has 15 amino acids. V lost 1 base and J lost 3; bases outside the gene matches: 6. CDR1 LNHDA and CDR2 SQIVND come from the germline V gene (reference sequence). The CDR3 protein is CASSIGGSFNYEQYF. DNA for the CDR3: TGTGCCAGTAGTATAGGCGGGAGCTTTAACTACGAGCAGTACTTC.

Ten or more counts support this clonotype. The chain has TRBV13 and TRBJ2-1; 9 nucleotides align to TRBD2. Looked up from germline, CDR1 is PRHDT and CDR2 is FYEKMQ (reference sequence). Unmatched junction bases numbered 8, after V lost 5 bases and J lost 0 bases. The CDR3 is 17 amino acids. CDR3 sequence reads: CASSTQGLASSYNEQFF. As DNA, the CDR3 is TGTGCCAGCAGCACCCAAGGACTAGCGAGCTCCTACAATGAGCAGTTCTTC.

The chain has TRBV7-8 and TRBJ2-1, with 12 bases identical to TRBD2. With V trimmed by 5 bases and J by 9 bases, 8 bases remained unmatched. In germline, CDR1 is SGHVS, CDR2 FQNEAQ. This CDR3 has 15 residues. This CDR3 reads CASSPGLAGPVEQFF. The DNA for the CDR3 is TGTGCCAGCAGCCCCGGACTAGCGGGACCGGTTGAGCAGTTCTTC.